Listed below are T cell receptor beta chains from one sample, sequenced in a study of T cells after posttransplantation cyclophosphamide. The method was immunoSEQ multiplex PCR; TCRdb's version includes in-frame clones alone and lacks a portion of them. The data contain 6,500 or so clones, roughly four fifths of them singletons. The sample consisted of PBMCs, taken roughly 45 months after allogeneic stem cell transplant with posttransplant cyclophosphamide. Source of these receptors: a young adult male patient who received an allogeneic stem cell transplant from a related donor, was CMV-positive, and had acute GVHD only. Part of the T cell pool may stem from the graft donor. Each CDR3 is given with its conserved first and last residue. The order of the fields is D gene, V gene, clone size, J gene, CDR3 DNA, CDR3 protein. The D gene is left open where the match is weak. Rows may omit the clone size; those that give it use once, few, many or a size class.

>-|TRBV28|few|TRBJ2-7
TGTGCCAGCAGTTTTAGGGAGAGAGTTTCCTACGAGCAGTACTTC
CASSFRERVSYEQYF
>-|TRBV28|-|TRBJ1-2
TGTGCCAGCATAGGAGCCCTCGGCTATGGCTACACCTTC
CASIGALGYGYTF
>-|TRBV15|-|TRBJ1-4
TGTGCCACCAGCAGGGTAGGAGGGATTAATGAAAAACTGTTTTTT
CATSRVGGINEKLFF
>-|TRBV19|-|TRBJ1-4
TGTGCCAGTAGACAGTCTTCTAATGAAAAACTGTTTTTT
CASRQSSNEKLFF
>TRBD1|TRBV10-3|-|TRBJ1-3
TGTGCCATCAGTCCGGGACAGGATTTTTCTGGAAACACCATATATTTT
CAISPGQDFSGNTIYF
>-|TRBV6-4|-|TRBJ1-6
TGTGCCAGCAGTGCCCAGGGAAATTCACCCCTCCACTTT
CASSAQGNSPLHF
>TRBD2|TRBV6-6|-|TRBJ2-3
TGTGCCAGCAGTTACGGGGGGGCAGATACGCAGTATTTT
CASSYGGADTQYF
>TRBD1|TRBV27|-|TRBJ1-4
TGTGCCAGCACCTTGACAGGGGGTAATGAAAAACTGTTTTTT
CASTLTGGNEKLFF
>-|TRBV11-2|-|TRBJ1-2
TGTGCCAGCAGGTCGTGGCAGAACTATGGCTACACCTTC
CASRSWQNYGYTF
>-|TRBV2|-|TRBJ2-3
TGTGCCAGCAGCGATACAGGTGGCCCAGATACGCAGTATTTT
CASSDTGGPDTQYF
>-|TRBV28|-|TRBJ1-2
TGTGCCAGCAGCCCCCCGACGGGGTCAAGGGCTAACTATGGCTACACCTTC
CASSPPTGSRANYGYTF
>-|TRBV5-6|-|TRBJ1-5
TGTGCCAGCAGCTTGGCGGGGAATCAGCCCCAGCATTTT
CASSLAGNQPQHF
>TRBD1|TRBV7-8|-|TRBJ1-2
TGTGCCAGCAGCCCACCCGACAGGGGACGCGGCTACACCTTC
CASSPPDRGRGYTF
>TRBD2|TRBV30|-|TRBJ2-5
TGTGCCTGGGAAAGACCAGGGACTAGCCCGACCCAGTACTTC
CAWERPGTSPTQYF
>TRBD1|TRBV4-2|-|TRBJ1-4
TGTGCCAGCAGCCAAGCTGGGACAGGGGGTGAAAAACTGTTTTTT
CASSQAGTGGEKLFF
>-|TRBV4-3|-|TRBJ1-3
TGCGCCAGCAGCCAAGATTTGGCGGGTGGCTCTGGAAACACCATATATTTT
CASSQDLAGGSGNTIYF
>-|TRBV6-1|-|TRBJ1-2
TGTGCCAGCAGTGAAGCGCTGGGGGCTCAGGACTATGGCTACACCTTC
CASSEALGAQDYGYTF
>TRBD1|TRBV19|-|TRBJ1-5
TGTGCCAGTAGGCCCGGGACAGGAAACAATCAGCCCCAGCATTTT
CASRPGTGNNQPQHF
>-|TRBV7-9|few|TRBJ1-2
TGTGCCAGCAGCTTATGGCCGGAGGGGAGCTATGGCTACACCTTC
CASSLWPEGSYGYTF
>-|TRBV4-1|few|TRBJ1-2
TGCGCCAGCAGCCAAGATCGTGCAGGCCTCTATGGCTACACCTTC
CASSQDRAGLYGYTF